The 5 T cell receptor beta chains given below trace back to one sample, sequenced in a study of T cell clonality in common variable immunodeficiency. Assay: immunoSEQ multiplex PCR; the TCRdb copy retains only in-frame clones and omits some. The table lists tens of thousands of clones, with no singletons. What was sequenced was peripheral blood mononuclear cells. The receptors were sampled from a person aged 18 to 70 in good health.

The table lists this clone with many counts. The missing CDR3 end, 3 residues past where the read stops, is filled in from the germline J gene. V usage is TRBV29-1 and J usage is TRBJ1-3; tentative D call: TRBD1 (5 bases). Per germline, CDR1 SQVTM and CDR2 ANQGSEA. The CDR3 sequence is 13 residues long. CDR3 DNA (partial): TGCAGCGTTGAAGATTTACGACAGCGGGGC. Its protein product is CSVEDLRQRG. The entire CDR3 is CSVEDLRQRGIYF.

This clone was recorded at least ten times. The read ends 3 residues shy of where the CDR3 ends; the end is completed using the germline J gene. The genes are TRBV7-2 and TRBJ2-5; 8 bases match TRBD2. Germline V gene sequence: CDR1 SGHTA, CDR2 FQGNSA. The CDR3 covers 14 residues. The V segment lost 3 bases and the J segment 7 bases; nucleotides outside the gene matches: 7. The part of the CDR3 DNA that was read is TGTGCCAGCAGCTTCCCGGGACTAGGAGGGACC. It is translated as CASSFPGLGGT. The CDR3 reads in full as CASSFPGLGGTQYF.

This clone has at least ten counts. The sequenced fragment ends 3 residues before the CDR3 boundary, so the rest is inferred from the germline J gene. The V call is TRBV7-2, the J call TRBJ2-7; 8 bases match TRBD2. This CDR3 is built from 14 residues. Germline V CDR1 and CDR2: SGHTA, FQGNSA. Germline trimming cut 3 bases from V and 4 bases from J; bases unmatched to any gene: 5. The CDR3 loop reads CASSLVSGSYEQYF. The covered CDR3 bases are TGTGCCAGCAGCTTGGTCAGCGGGAGTTACGAG.

CDR3 bases read: TGCGCCAGCAGCGTTGGGGGGGCTAAAGAGACC. It specifies CASSVGGAKET. The complete CDR3 protein is CASSVGGAKETQYF. The chain links TRBV5-1 to TRBJ2-5; the D gene is possibly TRBD2 (7 bases). The read finishes 3 residues shy of the CDR3 end, and the germline J gene is used to complete it. CDR3 size: 14 residues. Germline loops: CDR1 SGHRS, CDR2 YFSETQ. The V end lost 4 bases, the J end lost 3 bases, and 13 bases lay between the germline ends. Looking up the rest from reference TRBV5-1 and TRBJ2-5 gives the full variable domain: KAGVTQTPRYLIKTRGQQVTLSCSPISGHRSVSWYQQTPGQGLQFLFEYFSETQRNKGNFPGRFSGRQFSNSRSEMNVSTLELGDSALYLCASSVGGAKETQYFGPGTRLLVL.

Remarks on this clone: The CDR3 end lies 3 residues beyond the end of the read and is filled in from the germline J gene. The gene calls are TRBV5-1 and TRBJ2-7, with 14 bases fitting TRBD2. V shed 0 bases, J shed 4 bases, and the junction held 3 bases outside the gene matches. Germline CDR1 reads SGHRS; CDR2 reads YFSETQ. The CDR3 runs to 16 residues. The sequenced part of the CDR3 DNA is TGCGCCAGCAGCTTGGGGGGACTAGCGGGAGAATACGAG. This sequence encodes CASSLGGLAGEYE. The whole CDR3 is CASSLGGLAGEYEQYF.